What follows are 21 T cell receptor beta chains derived from one specimen sequenced in a study of blood T cell repertoires in COVID-19. Here immunoSEQ multiplex PCR was the method, and the copy in TCRdb shows in-frame clones only, minus some. The sample includes 60,000 or so clones, 76% of them seen just once. Sequencing input: peripheral blood. Every receptor here comes from a woman aged 45 to 65 with active or convalescent COVID-19.

The V gene is TRBV15, the J gene TRBJ1-5; 9 bases are shared with TRBD1. V lost 3 bases, J lost 3 bases, and 6 bases stayed unmatched. Germline V lookup: CDR1 LNHNV, CDR2 YYDKDF (reference sequence). There are 16 residues in the CDR3. CDR3 loop: CATSSTTGGYNQPQHF. CDR3 sequence (DNA): TGTGCCACCAGCAGCACGACAGGGGGTTACAATCAGCCCCAGCATTTT.

V usage is TRBV27 and J usage is TRBJ1-2; possible D gene TRBD1, 6 bases. Trimming cost V 5 bases and J 4 bases, with 26 bases left between them. The CDR3 contains 18 residues. Germline CDR1 reads MNHEY; CDR2 reads SMNVEV (reference sequence). CDR3 region: CASSPIHPTGFPVYGYTF. CDR3 coding DNA: TGTGCCAGCAGTCCGATACACCCTACAGGGTTTCCCGTCTATGGCTACACCTTC.

In its sample, this clone was seen once. Different DNA sequences within this sample yield the same CDR3. The CDR3 loop is CASSRTPNYGYTF. CDR3 in DNA: TGTGCCAGTTCGAGGACTCCTAACTATGGCTACACCTTC. The chain carries TRBV6-5 and TRBJ1-2; D is ambiguous. Trimming took 9 bases from V and 0 from J, leaving 11 bases between them. This CDR3 is 13 amino acids long. Germline V gives CDR1 MNHEY, CDR2 SVGAGI.

The rearrangement links TRBV4-1 to TRBJ2-3, with TRBD2 identical over 11 bases. CDR1 and CDR2 (germline): MGHRA, YSYEKL. The V and J ends lost 0 bases and 4 bases, in that order; junction bases with no gene match: 6. This CDR3 has 17 amino acids. The CDR3 loop is CASSQDGLAGGADTQYF. The CDR3 nucleotides are TGCGCCAGCAGCCAAGATGGGCTAGCGGGAGGAGCAGATACGCAGTATTTT.

The chain has TRBV11-2 and TRBJ2-7, with 7 nucleotides matching TRBD2. Germline assignment: CDR1 SGHAT and CDR2 FQNNGV. Losses at the gene ends were 5 bases for V and 5 bases for J; bases not matched to a gene: 3. The CDR3 length is 12 residues. As DNA, the CDR3 is TGTGCCAGCAGCCCTGGACTAGACGAGCAGTACTTC. This gives the protein CASSPGLDEQYF.

The gene calls are TRBV6-6 and TRBJ1-4; D gene ambiguous. V lost 7 bases and J 5 bases, leaving 20 bases between the germline ends. The CDR3 consists of 16 residues. Germline V gives CDR1 MNHNY, CDR2 SVGAGI (reference sequence). The CDR3 sequence is CASNKGRSDGNEKLFF. CDR3 DNA: TGTGCCAGCAACAAAGGGAGGTCGGATGGGAATGAAAAACTGTTTTTT.

V usage is TRBV5-1 and J usage is TRBJ1-2; D is possibly TRBD1 (5 bases). The CDR3 runs to 16 residues. Deletions cut 2 bases from V and 2 bases from J, with 16 bases between. CDR1 is SGHRS and CDR2 is YFSETQ in the germline V gene. CDR3 loop: CASSLKWDWTNYGYTF. CDR3 DNA sequence: TGCGCCAGCAGCTTAAAATGGGACTGGACGAACTATGGCTACACCTTC.

This sequence joins TRBV15 and TRBJ2-1; 11 bases align to TRBD2. With 3 bases clipped from V and 10 bases from J, the junction kept 5 bases outside the gene matches. The CDR3 runs 14 residues. Germline V gene sequence: CDR1 LNHNV, CDR2 YYDKDF (reference sequence). CDR3 DNA: TGTGCCACCAGCAGTCCCTTAGCGGGAGGGGAGCAGTTCTTC. Protein: CATSSPLAGGEQFF.

This chain links TRBV6-6 with TRBJ2-1, with 9 bases lining up with TRBD2. CDR1 MNHNY and CDR2 SVGAGI come from the germline V gene (reference sequence). This CDR3 region has 15 residues. Trimming cost V 6 bases and J 4 bases; bases outside gene matches: 7. DNA for the CDR3: TGTGCCAGCAGCCCTAGCGGGGCCCGGTACAATGAGCAGTTCTTC. Translation: CASSPSGARYNEQFF.

CDR3: CASSLRTGDNSPLHF. The CDR3 nucleotides are TGTGCCAGCAGCCTTAGGACGGGAGACAATTCACCCCTCCACTTT. This chain connects TRBV7-2 to TRBJ1-6; D unresolved. V dropped 5 bases and J dropped 7 bases, with 15 bases sitting between them. The CDR3 has 15 residues. Looked up from germline, CDR1 is SGHTA and CDR2 is FQGNSA.

The gene calls are TRBV4-2 and TRBJ1-2; 8 nucleotides agree with TRBD1. J gave up 1 base and V 1 base, and 14 bases lay outside the gene matches. Germline CDR1 reads LGHNA; CDR2 reads YNFKEQ. The CDR3 runs to 19 residues. The CDR3 loop reads CASSQVGRDRRDFNYGYTF. In DNA form, the CDR3 reads TGTGCCAGCAGCCAAGTGGGTAGGGACAGGAGAGACTTTAACTATGGCTACACCTTC.

This chain connects TRBV6-2 or TRBV6-3 to TRBJ1-5, with D possibly being TRBD1 (6 bases). The CDR3 runs 14 residues. V lost 5 bases and J 4 bases, leaving 12 bases between the germline ends. Germline lookup yields CDR1 MNHEY and CDR2 SVGEGT. CDR3 residues: CASSRGGFNQPQHF. The CDR3 DNA follows: TGTGCCAGCAGTCGTGGGGGCTTTAATCAGCCCCAGCATTTT.

This chain uses TRBV9 with TRBJ1-1; TRBD1 aligns across 7 bases. Germline trimming cut 3 bases from V and 7 bases from J; bases unmatched to any gene: 6. The CDR3 has 13 residues. The germline V gene has CDR1 SGDLS and CDR2 YYNGEE. The CDR3 protein is CASSGGTAFEAFF. The CDR3, as DNA: TGTGCCAGCAGCGGCGGGACAGCCTTTGAAGCTTTCTTT.

CDR3 loop: CSAGGNTQYF. The CDR3 DNA sequence: TGCAGTGCTGGGGGGAATACGCAGTATTTT. The chain carries TRBV20-1 and TRBJ2-3, with D possibly TRBD2 on 6 matching bases. Germline values: CDR1 DFQATT, CDR2 SNEGSKA (reference sequence). The V end was cut by 5 bases, the J end by 7 bases, with 7 bases between. The CDR3 runs 10 residues.

The chain recombines TRBV7-2 with TRBJ1-2; no firm D call. Germline V CDR1 and CDR2: SGHTA, FQGNSA. V was pared by 1 base and J by 6 bases, with 6 bases between. CDR3 length equals 12 residues. The CDR3 nucleotides are TGTGCCAGCAGCTTAGACAAAAATGGCTACACCTTC. The encoded protein is CASSLDKNGYTF.

The chain is built from TRBV3-1 (or the pseudogene TRBV3-2) and TRBJ2-1; possibly TRBD1 for D (6 bases). Trimming cost V 4 bases and J 6 bases, with 16 bases left between them. The CDR3 loop spans 15 amino acids. The germline V gene has CDR1 LGHDT and CDR2 YNNKEL (reference sequence). DNA of the CDR3: TGTGCCAGCAGCCCCAGGGGTGCCCGAGGCAATGAGCAGTTCTTC. It specifies CASSPRGARGNEQFF.

The chain combines TRBV6-5 with TRBJ2-5; TRBD2 aligns across 11 bases. Germline lookup yields CDR1 MNHEY and CDR2 SVGAGI. CDR3 length: 13 amino acids. V lost 8 bases and J lost 4; bases outside the gene matches: 3. The CDR3 DNA reads as TGTGCCAGCCTTAGCGGGAGGGCAGAGACCCAGTACTTC. As protein: CASLSGRAETQYF.

The J gene is TRBJ2-1, the V gene TRBV6-5, with 7 bases aligning to TRBD2. This CDR3 contains 16 residues. The J segment lost 0 bases and the V segment lost 0 bases, leaving 2 bases of the junction unmatched. CDR1 and CDR2 from the germline V gene are MNHEY and SVGAGI. Written as DNA, the CDR3 is TGTGCCAGCAGTTACTCGGGCGGGAGCTCCTACAATGAGCAGTTCTTC. Its translation is CASSYSGGSSYNEQFF.

The rearrangement joins TRBV5-4 to TRBJ1-1; possibly TRBD1 for D (5 bases). V shed 0 bases and J shed 7 bases, with 10 bases lying between them. This CDR3 comprises 13 residues. CDR1 and CDR2 from the germline V gene are SGHNT and YYREEE (reference sequence). The CDR3 DNA sequence: TGTGCCAGCAGCTTGGGGACATCGGATGAAGCTTTCTTT. Its translation: CASSLGTSDEAFF.

The chain carries TRBV24-1 and TRBJ2-7; 8 bases are a match to TRBD1. CDR1 and CDR2 (germline): KGHDR, SFDVKD. Trimming cost V 3 bases and J 0 bases; bases outside gene matches: 3. The CDR3 sequence is 15 residues long. The CDR3 nucleotides are TGTGCCACCAGTGATGGACAGGGCACCTCCTACGAGCAGTACTTC. Translation gives CATSDGQGTSYEQYF.

This clone was seen at least ten times. The chain uses TRBV2 and TRBJ2-1; 9 bases map to TRBD1. This CDR3 region has 14 residues. J lost 6 bases, V lost 7 bases, and 7 bases had no gene match. Germline V gene lookup returns CDR1 SNHLY and CDR2 FYNNEI. The CDR3 loop is CASTGQGRTNEQFF. The DNA for the CDR3 is TGTGCCAGCACGGGACAGGGACGGACCAATGAGCAGTTCTTC.